These 3 T cell receptor beta chains share one sample of origin, sequenced in a study of shared clonotypes between healthy human individuals. Some clones are missing from TCRdb's copy, which holds only in-frame ones; the method was immunoSEQ multiplex PCR. Found here are around 240,000 clones, approximately 65% of them singletons; the top ten hold roughly 10%. Sequencing was performed on memory CD4+ T cells sorted from blood. Noted subset: CD45RA-negative fraction. The receptors were gathered from a man aged 30 to 45 in good health.

The chain combines TRBV5-4 with TRBJ2-3; D remains unclear. Between the trimmed V and J ends, which lost 0 bases and 0 bases, there was a span of 11 bases. The CDR3 is made up of 16 amino acids. Germline V gives CDR1 SGHNT, CDR2 YYREEE (reference sequence). The CDR3 is CASSLVSGFSTDTQYF. For the CDR3, the DNA is TGTGCCAGCAGCTTGGTATCCGGATTTAGCACAGATACGCAGTATTTT.

V and J are TRBV5-1 and TRBJ1-3; possible D gene TRBD1, 6 bases. In germline, CDR1 is SGHRS, CDR2 YFSETQ. CDR3 length equals 13 residues. The germline V and J ends were trimmed by 3 bases and 4 bases, with 8 bases remaining between them. The CDR3 reads CASSSGDGNTIYF. For the CDR3, the DNA is TGCGCCAGCAGCTCAGGGGACGGAAACACCATATATTTT.

This clone has only a few counts. The chain couples TRBV28 to TRBJ2-7; D gene ambiguous. V shed 3 bases and J shed 3 bases, with 15 bases lying between them. The CDR3 extends over 15 amino acids. CDR1 and CDR2 (germline): MDHEN, SYDVKM. For the CDR3, the DNA is TGTGCCAGCAGTTTTGAGGCCGGACGGCGCTACGAGCAGTACTTC. Translated: CASSFEAGRRYEQYF.